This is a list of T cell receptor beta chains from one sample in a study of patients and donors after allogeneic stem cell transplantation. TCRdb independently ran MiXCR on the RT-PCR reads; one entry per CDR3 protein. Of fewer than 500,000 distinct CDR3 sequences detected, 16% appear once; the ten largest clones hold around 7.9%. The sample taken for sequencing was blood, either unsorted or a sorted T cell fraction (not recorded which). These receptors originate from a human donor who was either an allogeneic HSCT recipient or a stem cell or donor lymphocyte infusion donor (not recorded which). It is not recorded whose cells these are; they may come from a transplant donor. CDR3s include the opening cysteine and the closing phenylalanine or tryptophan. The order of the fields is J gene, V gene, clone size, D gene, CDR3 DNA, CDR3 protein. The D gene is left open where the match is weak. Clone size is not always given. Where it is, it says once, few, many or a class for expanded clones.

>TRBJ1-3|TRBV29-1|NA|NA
TGCAGCGTTCGTAGGGGCATCTCTGGAAACACCATATATTTT
CSVRRGISGNTIYF
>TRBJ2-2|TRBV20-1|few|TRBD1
TGCAGTGCTCGGGACAGGGGGAAAACCGGGGAGCTGTTTTTT
CSARDRGKTGELFF
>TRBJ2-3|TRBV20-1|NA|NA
TGCAGTGCTAGAGTGGGGGGTTCCCTTATGGATACGCAGTATTTT
CSARVGGSLMDTQYF
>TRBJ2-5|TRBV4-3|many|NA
TGCGCCAGCAGCCAAGATATGGTGTGGTCTGCAGGGAAAGAGACCCAGTACTTC
CASSQDMVWSAGKETQYF
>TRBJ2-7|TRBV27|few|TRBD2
TGTGCCAGCAGTCCGCTAGCGGGAACCTACGAGCAGTACTTC
CASSPLAGTYEQYF
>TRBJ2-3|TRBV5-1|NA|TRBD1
TGCGCCAGCAGCTATGGATCGGGACAGTCTAGCACAGATACGCAGTATTTT
CASSYGSGQSSTDTQYF
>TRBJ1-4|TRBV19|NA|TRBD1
TGTGCCAGTACCCAGCGGGGGACAGGGGAGGGCGAAAAACTGTTTTTT
CASTQRGTGEGEKLFF
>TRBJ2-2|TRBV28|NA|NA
TGTGCCAGCAGTTTAAGGATCGGGGAGCTGTTTTTT
CASSLRIGELFF
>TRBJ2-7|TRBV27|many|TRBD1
TGTGCCAGCAGTCACCGGACAGGGAACGACGAGCAGTACTTC
CASSHRTGNDEQYF
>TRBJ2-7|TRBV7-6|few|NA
TGTGCCAGCAGCTTAGCATACGGGAGTCGAAGCGAGCAGTACTTC
CASSLAYGSRSEQYF
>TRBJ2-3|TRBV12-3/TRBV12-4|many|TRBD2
TGTGCCAGCAATCTTAGCGGGAAAATCACAGATACGCAGTATTTT
CASNLSGKITDTQYF
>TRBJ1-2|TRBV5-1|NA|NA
TGCGCCAGCAGCTTGGCCGCGGGCCCCCTAGCCGACTATGGCTACACCTTC
CASSLAAGPLADYGYTF
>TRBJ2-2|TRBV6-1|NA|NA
TGTGCCAGCAGTACCCCCGACTGGACCGGGGAGCTGTTTTTT
CASSTPDWTGELFF
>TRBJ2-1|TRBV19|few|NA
TGTGCCAGTAGTACCACTAACAGGAGCCCTGAGCAGTTCTTC
CASSTTNRSPEQFF
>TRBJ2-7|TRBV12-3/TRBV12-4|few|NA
TGTGCCAGCAGTTTAGGTTTGCGCAGCCAGAGCTCCTACGAGCAGTACTTC
CASSLGLRSQSSYEQYF
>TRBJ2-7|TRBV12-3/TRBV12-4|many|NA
TGTGCCAGCAGCTTCTCCTACGAGCAGTACTTC
CASSFSYEQYF
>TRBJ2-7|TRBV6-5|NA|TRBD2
TGTGCCAGCAGTTACACAGGACTAGCGGGAGGGCCCGACGAGCAGTACTTC
CASSYTGLAGGPDEQYF
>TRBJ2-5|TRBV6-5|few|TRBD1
TGTGCCAGCTCGGACAGGAGGGAGACCCAGTACTTC
CASSDRRETQYF
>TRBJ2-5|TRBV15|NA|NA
TGTGCCACCAGCAAGGGCGGGGCTAACCAAGAGACCCAGTACTTC
CATSKGGANQETQYF
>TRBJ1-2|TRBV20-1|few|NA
TGCAGTGCTGAGGGGCGCGGGGGCAACTATGGCTACACCTTC
CSAEGRGGNYGYTF
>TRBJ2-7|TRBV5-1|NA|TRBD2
TGCGCCAGCAGCTGGGCCGCGGGAGTAGGCGACGAGCAGTACTTC
CASSWAAGVGDEQYF
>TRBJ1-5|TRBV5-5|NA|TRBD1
TGTGCCAGCAGCCTAGGACAGGGGGTGATTCAGCCCCAGCATTTT
CASSLGQGVIQPQHF
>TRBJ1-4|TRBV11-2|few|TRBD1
TGTGCCAGCAGGGGGGACAGACGTAATGAAAAACTGTTTTTT
CASRGDRRNEKLFF
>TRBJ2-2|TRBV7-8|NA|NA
TGTGCCAGCAGCTTCCCCAGGGTTGGGCCCGGGGAGCTGTTTTTT
CASSFPRVGPGELFF
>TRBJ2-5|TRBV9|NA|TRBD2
TGTGCCAGCAGCGTAGGAAGACTAGCGGGGGGGCAAGAGACCCAGTACTTC
CASSVGRLAGGQETQYF
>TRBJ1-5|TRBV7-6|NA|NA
TGTGCCAGCAGCTTAGGTGTGGAATCTAGCAATCAGCCCCAGCATTTT
CASSLGVESSNQPQHF
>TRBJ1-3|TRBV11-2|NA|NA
TGTGCCAGCAGCCCCCGGGTCTCTGGAAACACCATATATTTT
CASSPRVSGNTIYF
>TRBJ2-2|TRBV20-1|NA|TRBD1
TGCAGTGCTAGAAAGCGACAGGGGGCGAGGACCGGGGAGCTGTTTTTT
CSARKRQGARTGELFF
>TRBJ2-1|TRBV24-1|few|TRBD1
TGTGCCACCAGTGACGTGGGACAGTTCAATGAGCAGTTCTTC
CATSDVGQFNEQFF
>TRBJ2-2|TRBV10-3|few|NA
TGTGCCATCAGTGACAAGGGGACTTTAACCGGGGAGCTGTTTTTT
CAISDKGTLTGELFF
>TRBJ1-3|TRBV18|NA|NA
TGTGCCAGCTCACCAAAGGCTCCTTTCTCTGGAAACACCATATATTTT
CASSPKAPFSGNTIYF